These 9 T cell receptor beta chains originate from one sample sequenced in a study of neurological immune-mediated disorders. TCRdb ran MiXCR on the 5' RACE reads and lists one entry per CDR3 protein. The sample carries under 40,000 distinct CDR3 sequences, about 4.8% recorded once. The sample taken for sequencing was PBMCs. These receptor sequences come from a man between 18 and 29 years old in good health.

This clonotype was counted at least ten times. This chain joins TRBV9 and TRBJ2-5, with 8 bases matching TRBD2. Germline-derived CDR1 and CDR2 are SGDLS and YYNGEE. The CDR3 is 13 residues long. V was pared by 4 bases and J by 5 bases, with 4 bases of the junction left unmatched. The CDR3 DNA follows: TGTGCCAGCAGCCGGGGGGGCTTCGAGACCCAGTACTTC. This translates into CASSRGGFETQYF.

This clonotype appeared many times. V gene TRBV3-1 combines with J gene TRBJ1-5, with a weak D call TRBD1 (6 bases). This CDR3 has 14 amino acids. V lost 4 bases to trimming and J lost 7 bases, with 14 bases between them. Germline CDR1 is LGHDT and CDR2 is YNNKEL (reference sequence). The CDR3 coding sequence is TGTGCCAGCAGCCCGACAGGCCTCCTGCAGCCCCAGCATTTT. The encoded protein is CASSPTGLLQPQHF.

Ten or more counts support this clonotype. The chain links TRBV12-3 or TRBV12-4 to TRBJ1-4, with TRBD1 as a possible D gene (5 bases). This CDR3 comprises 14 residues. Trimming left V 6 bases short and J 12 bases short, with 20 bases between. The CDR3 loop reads CASSLKFPGLELFF. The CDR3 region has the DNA TGTGCCAGCAGCCTGAAGTTCCCAGGGTTGGAACTGTTTTTT.

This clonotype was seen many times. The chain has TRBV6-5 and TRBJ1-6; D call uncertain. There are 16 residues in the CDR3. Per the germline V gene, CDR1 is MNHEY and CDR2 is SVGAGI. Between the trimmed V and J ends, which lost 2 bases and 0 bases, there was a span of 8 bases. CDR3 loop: CASSYGPSSYNSPLHF. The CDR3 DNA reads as TGTGCCAGCAGTTACGGCCCGAGCTCCTATAATTCACCCCTCCACTTT.

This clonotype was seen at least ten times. CDR3: CSARSTPGAEAFF. DNA for the CDR3: TGCAGCGCTCGAAGTACCCCGGGGGCTGAAGCTTTCTTT. The chain is built from TRBV29-1 and TRBJ1-1; TRBD1 is a possible D gene (5 bases). The CDR3 totals 13 residues. V was cut by 7 bases and J by 6 bases, with 18 bases left in between. In germline, CDR1 is SQVTM, CDR2 ANQGSEA.

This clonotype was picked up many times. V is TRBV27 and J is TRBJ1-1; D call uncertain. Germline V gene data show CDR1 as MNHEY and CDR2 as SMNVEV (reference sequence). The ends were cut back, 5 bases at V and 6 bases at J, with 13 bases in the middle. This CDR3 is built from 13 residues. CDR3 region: CASSDRSGPEAFF. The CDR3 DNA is TGTGCCAGCAGTGATCGCTCCGGGCCTGAAGCTTTCTTT.

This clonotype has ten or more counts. The CDR3 region is CASSKGVANTGELFF. As DNA, the CDR3 is TGTGCCAGCAGTAAGGGGGTCGCGAACACCGGGGAGCTGTTTTTT. V gene TRBV12-3 or TRBV12-4 combines with J gene TRBJ2-2, with D tentatively TRBD1 (6 bases). V dropped 5 bases and J dropped 0 bases, with 10 bases sitting between them. The CDR3 totals 15 residues.

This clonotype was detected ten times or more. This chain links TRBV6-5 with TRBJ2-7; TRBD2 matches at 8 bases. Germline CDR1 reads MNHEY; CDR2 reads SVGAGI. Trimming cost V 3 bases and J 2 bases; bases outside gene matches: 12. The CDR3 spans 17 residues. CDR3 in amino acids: CASSYASAGGPAYEQYF. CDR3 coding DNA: TGTGCCAGCAGTTATGCTTCTGCGGGGGGTCCAGCCTACGAGCAGTACTTC.

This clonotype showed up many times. The CDR3 is CASSQKSPSDIQYF. The CDR3 DNA is TGCGCCAGCAGCCAAAAGAGTCCCTCTGACATTCAGTACTTC. The rearrangement joins TRBV5-1 to TRBJ2-4; D is unclear. Germline V gives CDR1 SGHRS, CDR2 YFSETQ. The CDR3 is 14 amino acids. Trimming cost V 4 bases and J 8 bases, with 16 bases left between them.